This record covers a single T cell receptor beta chain. This specimen comes from a study of T cells in Graves' hyperthyroidism and ophthalmopathy. Germline loops: CDR1 MGHDK, CDR2 SYGVNS. V lost 8 bases and J 5 bases, leaving 15 bases between the germline ends. This CDR3 is built from 13 residues. Amplified TCR beta CDR3 regions derived from RNA transcripts. With the HTBI primer set, the TCR CDR3 went through a first round of RT-PCR. TCRdb reprocessed the multiplex PCR reads via MiXCR and lists one record per CDR3 protein. The sample records approximately 870,000 distinct CDR3 sequences, approximately 40% being singletons.

This sequence joins TRBV25-1 and TRBJ1-1, with a possible D match to TRBD1 (5 bases). The clonotype comes from a man between 18 and 29 years old with Graves' hyperthyroidism. The sample was blood. The CDR3 region is CASEGVGVTEAFF. The CDR3 coding sequence is TGTGCCAGCGAAGGGGTGGGGGTTACTGAAGCTTTCTTT.